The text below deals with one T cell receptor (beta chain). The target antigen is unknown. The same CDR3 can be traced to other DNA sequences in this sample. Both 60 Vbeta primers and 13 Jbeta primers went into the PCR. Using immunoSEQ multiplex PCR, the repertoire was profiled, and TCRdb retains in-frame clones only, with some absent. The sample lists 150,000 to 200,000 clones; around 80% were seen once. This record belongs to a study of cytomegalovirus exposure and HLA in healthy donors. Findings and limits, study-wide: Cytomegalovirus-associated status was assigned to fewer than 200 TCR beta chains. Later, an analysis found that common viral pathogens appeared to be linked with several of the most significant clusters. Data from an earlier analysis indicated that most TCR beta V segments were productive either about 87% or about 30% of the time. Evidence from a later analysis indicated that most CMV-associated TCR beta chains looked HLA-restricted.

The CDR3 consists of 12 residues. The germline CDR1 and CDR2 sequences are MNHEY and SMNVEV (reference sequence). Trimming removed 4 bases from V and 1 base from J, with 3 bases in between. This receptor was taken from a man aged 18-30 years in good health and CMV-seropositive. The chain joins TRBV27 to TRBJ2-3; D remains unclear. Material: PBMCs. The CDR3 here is CASSSGTDTQYF. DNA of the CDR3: TGTGCCAGCAGTTCAGGCACAGATACGCAGTATTTT.